The 26 T cell receptor beta chains below come from one sample, sequenced in a study of Ad26.COV2.S vaccination and SARS-CoV-2 variants listed by TCRdb under 2021. Libraries were constructed by the immunoSEQ multiplex PCR assay. Not all clones reach the TCRdb copy of this immuneACCESS table, which keeps in-frame sequences only. Checked studies attribute under half of the gap to unresolved V genes and leave the rest unexplained. Counted in this sample were around 270,000 clones; approximately 88% of them appeared once. The biggest ten clones account for nearly 3% of the sample. The treatment or condition label, as the study defines it: roughly 19 received Ad26.COV2.S at low or high dose, single or two shots; five or six received placebo; per-sample allocation not given. Repertoires of vaccine and placebo recipients were sequenced from samples collected on day 63 after the first injection. The sequences come from peripheral blood, collected in a trial of Ad26.COV2.S vaccine versus placebo. The receptors derive from a person between 18 and 60 years old who received the Ad26.COV2.S COVID-19 vaccine or a placebo.

This clone was seen just once. The chain recombines TRBV6-5 with TRBJ1-1, with 10 bases aligning to TRBD1. CDR1 is MNHEY and CDR2 is SVGAGI in the germline V gene. This CDR3 is built from 16 residues. V shed 2 bases, J shed 3 bases, and the junction held 6 bases outside the gene matches. This CDR3 reads CASSYPNDRGHTEAFF. The CDR3 DNA sequence: TGTGCCAGCAGTTACCCAAACGACAGGGGGCACACTGAAGCTTTCTTT.

V usage is TRBV24-1 and J usage is TRBJ2-1; 13 bases are shared with TRBD2. Germline loops: CDR1 KGHDR, CDR2 SFDVKD. V lost 4 bases to trimming and J lost 10 bases; unmatched junction nucleotides: 9. There are 16 residues in the CDR3. CDR3 amino acids: CATSDPRLAGGREQFF. The CDR3 DNA is TGTGCCACCAGTGACCCTAGACTAGCGGGGGGTAGGGAGCAGTTCTTC.

The CDR3 spells CASRPFGRQGQYSYEQYF. The CDR3 nucleotides read TGTGCCAGCAGACCGTTTGGGAGACAGGGCCAATATTCCTACGAGCAGTACTTC. This chain uses TRBV27 with TRBJ2-7; TRBD1 matches 7 bases. The J segment lost 1 base and the V segment lost 6 bases, leaving 18 bases of the junction unmatched. Per germline, CDR1 MNHEY and CDR2 SMNVEV (reference sequence). The CDR3 has 18 amino acids.

V is TRBV5-1 and J is TRBJ2-7; D ambiguous. Germline V gene lookup returns CDR1 SGHRS and CDR2 YFSETQ. V was shortened by 0 bases and J by 1 base, with 17 bases between the two germline ends. This CDR3 comprises 17 residues. CDR3 nucleotide sequence: TGCGCCAGCAGCTTGGATTCCTACGGTTTTTTTTCCTACGAGCAGTACTTC. The encoded protein is CASSLDSYGFFSYEQYF.

The chain has TRBV6-2 or TRBV6-3 and TRBJ1-2; no definite D call. CDR3 length: 14 amino acids. Trimming cost V 5 bases and J 4 bases, with 14 bases left between them. Germline loops: CDR1 MNHEY, CDR2 SVGEGT. The CDR3 DNA sequence: TGTGCCAGCAGTCTAATTGACGGCCCCTATGGCTACACCTTC. Its protein is CASSLIDGPYGYTF.

In this sample, this clone turned up once. CDR3 region: CASSPRLAGGNTQYF. CDR3 coding DNA: TGTGCCAGCAGCCCCAGGCTAGCGGGAGGGAATACGCAGTATTTT. The chain carries TRBV7-3 and TRBJ2-3; 12 bases are a match to TRBD2. Trimming took 5 bases from V and 7 from J; bases not matched to a gene: 7. The CDR3 is 15 residues long. Germline-derived CDR1 and CDR2 are SGHTA and FQGTGA. The full variable domain, its missing parts supplied by reference TRBV7-3 and TRBJ2-3, is GAGVSQTPSNKVTEKGKYVELRCDPISGHTALYWYRQSLGQGPEFLIYFQGTGAADDSGLPNDRFFAVRPEGSVSTLKIQRTERGDSAVYLCASSPRLAGGNTQYFGPGTRLTVL.

The V call is TRBV7-9, the J call TRBJ2-1; TRBD2 aligns across 8 bases. The CDR3 sequence is 17 residues long. Germline CDR1 and CDR2: SEHNR and FQNEAQ (reference sequence). Losses at the gene ends were 1 base for V and 1 base for J; bases not matched to a gene: 6. The CDR3 spells CASSLGGGGTSYNEQFF. The DNA of the CDR3 is TGTGCCAGCAGCTTAGGTGGCGGGGGGACTTCCTACAATGAGCAGTTCTTC.

The V gene is TRBV4-2, the J gene TRBJ1-2, with D perhaps TRBD1 (6 bases). Germline V gene data show CDR1 as LGHNA and CDR2 as YNFKEQ. This CDR3 has 16 amino acids. Trimming cost V 6 bases and J 3 bases, with 20 bases left between them. The chain's CDR3 is CASSLWGGRPHYGYTF. In DNA form, the CDR3 reads TGTGCCAGCAGTCTATGGGGGGGCAGGCCTCACTATGGCTACACCTTC.

Here the CDR3 reads CASSGQGRTDTQYF. The CDR3 DNA follows: TGCGCCAGCTCCGGACAGGGACGCACAGATACGCAGTATTTT. This rearrangement joins TRBV5-1 to TRBJ2-3, with TRBD1 matching over 8 bases. Germline values: CDR1 SGHRS, CDR2 YFSETQ. The ends lost 7 bases at V and 1 base at J; junction bases unmatched: 5. This CDR3 has 14 amino acids.

Only one count was recorded for this clone. The chain carries TRBV11-1 and TRBJ2-7; 8 bases fit TRBD1. CDR1 and CDR2 (germline): SGHAT, FQDESV (reference sequence). This CDR3 has 13 amino acids. V lost 5 bases and J lost 5; bases outside the gene matches: 5. CDR3 DNA sequence: TGTGCCAGCAGCCTCGGACAGGGTAACGAGCAGTACGTC. Protein: CASSLGQGNEQYV.

This sequence joins TRBV11-2 and TRBJ2-2; 7 positions match TRBD1. Trimming removed 6 bases from V and 3 bases from J; junction bases left unmatched: 13. Germline V CDR1 and CDR2: SGHAT, FQNNGV. The CDR3 is 17 residues long. Here the CDR3 reads CASSPPLRDRHTGELFF. The CDR3 DNA reads as TGTGCCAGCAGTCCCCCCCTCCGGGACAGACACACCGGGGAGCTGTTTTTT.

This clone was observed many times. The J gene is TRBJ2-7, the V gene TRBV7-9, with 8 bases fitting TRBD2. V gave up 5 bases and J gave up 3 bases; unmatched junction bases: 6. This CDR3 is built from 14 residues. Germline loops: CDR1 SEHNR, CDR2 FQNEAQ (reference sequence). CDR3 sequence (DNA): TGTGCCAGCAGCCCAAGGACTAGCATCTACGAGCAGTACTTC. Translation gives CASSPRTSIYEQYF.

The J gene is TRBJ1-1, the V gene TRBV7-2; D is unclear. This CDR3 is 14 amino acids long. V lost 0 bases, J lost 4 bases, and 9 bases lay in between. Looked up from germline, CDR1 is SGHTA and CDR2 is FQGNSA. The CDR3 loop reads CASSLAGLFTEAFF. CDR3 nucleotide sequence: TGTGCCAGCAGCTTAGCAGGGTTGTTCACTGAAGCTTTCTTT.

Written as DNA, the CDR3 is TGTGCCAGCAGCGTAGCGGGCGGGGACTATGGCTACACCTTC. Translation: CASSVAGGDYGYTF. V is TRBV9 and J is TRBJ1-2; D gene unclear. CDR1 is SGDLS and CDR2 is YYNGEE in the germline V gene. V lost 0 bases to trimming and J lost 3 bases, with 9 bases between them. CDR3 length: 14 residues.

This sequence joins TRBV2 and TRBJ1-1; D is perhaps TRBD1 (5 bases). V was clipped by 3 bases and J by 0 bases, with 8 bases between them. The CDR3 is 14 amino acids. Per germline, CDR1 SNHLY and CDR2 FYNNEI. The CDR3 reads CASSEDNMNTEAFF. The CDR3 DNA reads as TGTGCCAGCAGTGAGGACAACATGAACACTGAAGCTTTCTTT.

V and J are TRBV19 and TRBJ1-4; weak D call: TRBD1 (5 bases). This CDR3 is built from 15 residues. Germline assignment: CDR1 LNHDA and CDR2 SQIVND (reference sequence). Trimming pared 8 bases from V and 0 bases from J, leaving 13 bases between. The CDR3 protein is CASQSGGATNEKLFF. DNA of the CDR3: TGTGCCAGTCAGTCGGGGGGGGCAACTAATGAAAAACTGTTTTTT.

V usage is TRBV10-3 and J usage is TRBJ2-7; no clear D. Per the germline V gene, CDR1 is ENHRY and CDR2 is SYGVKD. Trimming removed 3 bases at V and 0 bases at J, with 6 bases between. The CDR3 loop spans 13 amino acids. CDR3 amino acids: CAISDRPSYEQYF. In nucleotides, the CDR3 is TGTGCCATCAGTGATCGACCCTCCTACGAGCAGTACTTC.

The genes are TRBV25-1 and TRBJ1-2; D uncertain. Germline CDR1 and CDR2: MGHDK and SYGVNS. Between the trimmed V and J ends, which lost 1 base and 1 base, there was a span of 7 bases. The CDR3 totals 14 residues. The CDR3 loop is CASSEFGHNYGYTF. DNA of the CDR3: TGTGCCAGCAGTGAATTTGGGCATAACTATGGCTACACCTTC.

This chain links TRBV6-5 with TRBJ2-7; either TRBD1 or TRBD2 may fit D (7 bases each). Trimming shortened V by 4 bases and J by 6 bases, and 16 bases separated the two germline ends. CDR1 MNHEY and CDR2 SVGAGI come from the germline V gene. The CDR3 is made up of 14 amino acids. This CDR3 is CASSFRGEGVEQYV. CDR3 DNA: TGTGCCAGCAGTTTCAGGGGGGAGGGGGTCGAGCAGTACGTC.

The sample holds one count of this clone. The chain has TRBV9 and TRBJ2-1; D gene ambiguous. The CDR3 spans 13 residues. Looked up from germline, CDR1 is SGDLS and CDR2 is YYNGEE. The V end was cut by 4 bases, the J end by 4 bases, with 9 bases between. The CDR3: CASSPRWYNEQFF. The CDR3 DNA reads TGTGCCAGCAGCCCCCGATGGTACAATGAGCAGTTCTTC. Supplemented by reference TRBV9 and TRBJ2-1, the full variable domain reads DSGVTQTPKHLITATGQRVTLRCSPRSGDLSVYWYQQSLDQGLQFLIQYYNGEERAKGNILERFSAQQFPDLHSELNLSSLELGDSALYFCASSPRWYNEQFFGPGTRLTVL.

CDR3 amino acids: CATSRRSDSYGYTF. CDR3 coding DNA: TGTGCCACCAGCAGAAGAAGTGATTCATATGGCTACACCTTC. V is TRBV15 and J is TRBJ1-2; D is unresolved. CDR3 size: 14 residues. V lost 2 bases to trimming and J lost 5 bases, with 12 bases between them. The germline CDR1 and CDR2 sequences are LNHNV and YYDKDF (reference sequence).

This clone showed up just once. The chain links TRBV24-1 to TRBJ2-5, with no clear D. The germline V gene has CDR1 KGHDR and CDR2 SFDVKD. The CDR3 covers 17 residues. Trimming shortened V by 1 base and J by 4 bases, and 18 bases separated the two germline ends. The CDR3 reads CATSDFSVTSSRETQYF. In nucleotides, the CDR3 is TGTGCCACCAGTGATTTTTCTGTCACCTCCTCCCGAGAGACCCAGTACTTC.

This sequence joins TRBV24-1 and TRBJ1-5; D is possibly TRBD1 (5 bases). The germline CDR1 and CDR2 sequences are KGHDR and SFDVKD. With 9 bases removed from V and 4 bases from J, the gap between germline ends came to 12 bases. This CDR3 contains 13 residues. The CDR3 loop reads CATEGYENQPQHF. CDR3 bases: TGTGCCACCGAGGGGTACGAGAATCAGCCCCAGCATTTT.

The chain's CDR3 is CASRPPGLSVDTQYF. Here the CDR3 DNA reads TGTGCCAGTAGGCCCCCGGGACTCTCAGTGGATACGCAGTATTTT. The chain is built from TRBV19 and TRBJ2-3; tentative D call: TRBD2 (6 bases). The ends were cut back, 6 bases at V and 6 bases at J, with 19 bases in the middle. The CDR3 loop spans 15 amino acids. In germline, CDR1 is LNHDA, CDR2 SQIVND (reference sequence).

This clone was counted once. V is TRBV24-1 and J is TRBJ2-1, with 7 bases identical to TRBD1. The CDR3 spans 16 residues. The germline V gene encodes CDR1 KGHDR and CDR2 SFDVKD. Germline trimming cut 5 bases from V and 0 bases from J; bases unmatched to any gene: 6. This CDR3 is CATSANRGVSYNEQFF. In DNA form, the CDR3 reads TGTGCCACCAGTGCCAACAGGGGCGTCTCCTACAATGAGCAGTTCTTC.

The chain recombines TRBV4-2 with TRBJ2-2; the match to TRBD2 covers 12 bases. This CDR3 region has 17 residues. The V gene end was trimmed by 0 bases and the J gene end by 7 bases; junction bases not matched to a gene: 6. In germline, CDR1 is LGHNA, CDR2 YNFKEQ. The CDR3 DNA follows: TGTGCCAGCAGCCAAGAAACTAGCGGGGGGTCGGGCGGGGAGCTGTTTTTT. It encodes CASSQETSGGSGGELFF.